This TCR beta chain came from a study of blood T cells in healthy people across ages. Study-level information: Template-switching capture recovered about one barcoded beta molecule per two T cells.

For the second PCR, which ran for roughly 7 to 11 cycles, a sample-barcoded 5' primer and a J-beta primer mix were used. One entry per CDR3 protein, called by TCRdb with MiXCR from the 5' RACE reads. The table records about 1.7 million distinct CDR3 sequences, 28% of them present only once. The CDR3 is 13 amino acids. Trimming cost V 6 bases and J 7 bases, with 18 bases left between them. Looked up from germline, CDR1 is DFQATT and CDR2 is SNEGSKA (reference sequence). The chain is built from TRBV20-1 and TRBJ1-1, with D hard to call. This receptor was identified in a woman aged 25 to 39 in good health. Sequencing was done on a sample of blood. CDR3 sequence (DNA): TGCAGTGCCCTCCCGGCCTGGAGAATTGAAGCTTTCTTT. Protein: CSALPAWRIEAFF.